The 31 T cell receptor beta chains below all came from one sample that was sequenced in a study of beta chain features in type 1 diabetes. Expressed TCRB transcripts were sequenced, since all the RNA that had been isolated was reverse transcribed. Clones were sequenced by immunoSEQ multiplex PCR, and TCRdb holds only the in-frame ones, with some missing. This table holds around 340,000 clones, about 20% found once. Sequenced sample: naive CD4+ T cells from blood. Receptors originate from a woman aged 18-35 years in good health.

This clone was observed a handful of times. V is TRBV30 and J is TRBJ1-1; a weak D match, TRBD1 (6 bases). V gave up 3 bases and J gave up 7 bases, with 12 bases separating them. CDR1 is GTSNPN, CDR2 SVGIG, per germline (reference sequence). This CDR3 is 12 amino acids long. The CDR3 DNA is TGTGCCTGGAGGGGAACAGGGATTGAAGCTTTCTTT. Translating it yields CAWRGTGIEAFF.

This chain's CDR3 is CSVKRQGADNEQFF. The CDR3 coding sequence is TGCAGCGTGAAGCGGCAGGGGGCTGACAATGAGCAGTTCTTC. The chain is built from TRBV29-1 and TRBJ2-1; 8 positions match TRBD1. There are 14 residues in the CDR3. Looked up from germline, CDR1 is SQVTM and CDR2 is ANQGSEA. V shed 6 bases and J 5 bases; nucleotides not matched to a gene: 9.

This clone showed up just a few times. This chain uses TRBV21-1 with TRBJ2-1; TRBD2, as called in the table, went unchecked against the DNA. TRBV21-1 is recorded as a pseudogene. The CDR3 extends over 14 amino acids. The CDR3 region is CASSRGRVYNEQFF. The CDR3 DNA follows: TGTGCCAGCAGCCGGGGAAGGGTCTACAATGAGCAGTTCTTC.

The gene calls are TRBV30 and TRBJ2-7; 7 bases agree with TRBD1. With V trimmed by 2 bases and J by 3 bases, 4 bases remained unmatched. CDR3 length: 13 amino acids. The germline gives CDR1 GTSNPN, CDR2 SVGIG (reference sequence). The CDR3 DNA sequence: TGTGCCTGGAGTTTTACAGGGGTCTACGAGCAGTACTTC. Translated, it gives CAWSFTGVYEQYF.

In this sample, this clone turned up a few times. The rearrangement links TRBV7-6 to TRBJ1-1; D is undetermined. Per the germline V gene, CDR1 is SGHVS and CDR2 is FNYEAQ. With 0 bases removed from V and 3 bases from J, the gap between germline ends came to 17 bases. The CDR3 runs 17 residues. CDR3 sequence: CASSLALYGRTYTEAFF. The CDR3 DNA sequence: TGTGCCAGCAGCTTAGCCTTATACGGCAGGACTTACACTGAAGCTTTCTTT.

A few counts support this clone. This chain links TRBV2 with TRBJ2-5, with TRBD2 matching 9 bases. The germline CDR1 and CDR2 sequences are SNHLY and FYNNEI. Trimming cost V 6 bases and J 3 bases; bases outside gene matches: 8. CDR3 size: 15 residues. CDR3 sequence: CASRLASSGEETQYF. CDR3 DNA: TGTGCCAGCAGACTGGCGTCTAGCGGGGAAGAGACCCAGTACTTC.

This clone has more than one count but fewer than ten. The chain has TRBV4-3 and TRBJ2-3, with no clear D. There are 16 residues in the CDR3. The germline gives CDR1 LGHNA, CDR2 YSLEER. V was trimmed by 3 bases and J by 0 bases, leaving 13 bases between them. DNA for the CDR3: TGCGCCAGCAGCCATAGACCAGGCGAAAGCACAGATACGCAGTATTTT. This sequence encodes CASSHRPGESTDTQYF.

This clone was seen only once. The chain links TRBV25-1 to TRBJ2-7, with 7 bases matching TRBD1. V shed 3 bases and J 7 bases; nucleotides not matched to a gene: 12. CDR3 length: 15 residues. The germline CDR1 and CDR2 sequences are MGHDK and SYGVNS. CDR3 sequence reads: CASSDNRGSRLEQYF. The CDR3 nucleotides read TGTGCCAGCAGTGATAACAGGGGATCCAGGTTGGAGCAGTACTTC.

The chain carries TRBV7-2 and TRBJ2-7, with 7 bases lining up with TRBD2. Trimming took 0 bases from V and 7 from J; bases not matched to a gene: 3. The germline V gene encodes CDR1 SGHTA and CDR2 FQGNSA. The CDR3 runs to 13 residues. The CDR3 nucleotides are TGTGCCAGCAGCTTAGCTGCGGGGGAGGAGCAGTACTTC. It translates to CASSLAAGEEQYF.

In this sample, this clone turned up a few times. Other DNA sequences in the sample encode the same CDR3. J is TRBJ1-5 and V is TRBV7-9, with TRBD1 identical over 9 bases. V gave up 5 bases and J gave up 4 bases; unmatched junction bases: 3. The CDR3 extends over 14 amino acids. Germline V gene lookup returns CDR1 SEHNR and CDR2 FQNEAQ (reference sequence). CDR3: CASSLGQGNQPQHF. In nucleotides, the CDR3 is TGTGCCAGCAGCCTCGGACAGGGGAATCAGCCCCAGCATTTT.

The V call is TRBV5-1, the J call TRBJ2-2, with TRBD2 matching over 9 bases. J gave up 4 bases and V 1 base, and 8 bases lay outside the gene matches. The CDR3 runs to 17 residues. Germline V gene lookup returns CDR1 SGHRS and CDR2 YFSETQ. The CDR3 nucleotides read TGCGCCAGCAGCTTGTCGGTCCTAGCGGGATCCACCGGGGAGCTGTTTTTT. This translates into CASSLSVLAGSTGELFF.

V gene TRBV6-5 combines with J gene TRBJ2-6; weak D call: TRBD1 (6 bases). Deletions cut 4 bases from V and 4 bases from J, with 11 bases between. CDR1 MNHEY and CDR2 SVGAGI come from the germline V gene. CDR3 length: 15 residues. CDR3 sequence: CASSFRQVGANVLTF. CDR3 in DNA: TGTGCCAGCAGTTTCCGACAGGTCGGGGCCAACGTCCTGACTTTC.

The rearrangement joins TRBV4-1 to TRBJ2-2, with 8 bases matching TRBD2. There are 15 residues in the CDR3. Germline CDR1 reads MGHRA; CDR2 reads YSYEKL. J lost 4 bases, V lost 2 bases, and 3 bases had no gene match. The CDR3 bases are TGCGCCAGCAGCCAATTCGGGGGGGCCACCGGGGAGCTGTTTTTT. This sequence encodes CASSQFGGATGELFF.

This clone was seen only a few times. The chain employs TRBV29-1 and TRBJ2-1; TRBD2 matches at 10 bases. Trimming took 2 bases from V and 5 from J; bases not matched to a gene: 9. The CDR3 sequence is 16 residues long. Germline CDR1 SQVTM, CDR2 ANQGSEA. The CDR3: CSVEREAGGNHNEQFF. The CDR3 DNA is TGCAGCGTTGAACGGGAAGCGGGAGGGAATCACAATGAGCAGTTCTTC.

With respect to this clone: This CDR3 is also generated by other DNA sequences in the sample. The rearrangement uses TRBV30 and TRBJ2-3; D is ambiguous. V was trimmed by 0 bases and J by 4 bases, leaving 5 bases between them. Germline CDR1 is GTSNPN and CDR2 is SVGIG (reference sequence). The CDR3 runs to 12 residues. The CDR3 sequence: CAWSVGADTQYF. Written as DNA, the CDR3 is TGTGCCTGGAGTGTTGGAGCAGATACGCAGTATTTT.

The V and J genes are TRBV6-6 and TRBJ1-4; 9 bases map to TRBD1. Per the germline V gene, CDR1 is MNHNY and CDR2 is SVGAGI (reference sequence). The CDR3 spans 15 residues. Trimming removed 2 bases from V and 5 bases from J; junction bases left unmatched: 3. This CDR3 is CASSYLGQGNEKLFF. The DNA of the CDR3 is TGTGCCAGCAGTTACCTAGGACAGGGGAATGAAAAACTGTTTTTT.

V usage is TRBV30 and J usage is TRBJ2-1, with a weak D call TRBD1 (5 bases). Germline V gene data show CDR1 as GTSNPN and CDR2 as SVGIG (reference sequence). V lost 2 bases and J 14 bases, leaving 16 bases between the germline ends. The CDR3 is 12 residues long. The CDR3 DNA follows: TGTGCCTGGAGTCGCAGAGCAGGGAAGAAGTTCTTC. It specifies CAWSRRAGKKFF.

The chain recombines TRBV7-9 with TRBJ1-1, with D hard to call. V was clipped by 6 bases and J by 10 bases, with 9 bases between them. The CDR3 is 10 amino acids. Looked up from germline, CDR1 is SEHNR and CDR2 is FQNEAQ (reference sequence). The CDR3 reads CASSREGAFF. As DNA, the CDR3 is TGTGCCAGCAGTAGGGAGGGAGCTTTCTTT.

This clone has just a few counts. V gene TRBV18 combines with J gene TRBJ2-1; D gene unclear. The CDR3 sequence is 13 residues long. V was shortened by 3 bases and J by 3 bases, with 6 bases between the two germline ends. Germline values: CDR1 KGHSH, CDR2 LQKENI. The CDR3 DNA reads as TGTGCCAGCTCACCCGCAGGCTACAATGAGCAGTTCTTC. It is translated as CASSPAGYNEQFF.

This clone was observed a few times. Here the CDR3 reads CASSPLEGRRNSPLHF. CDR3 bases: TGTGCCAGCTCACCACTCGAAGGCAGGAGGAATTCACCCCTCCACTTT. The rearrangement joins TRBV18 to TRBJ1-6, with unresolved D. Trimming removed 1 base from V and 7 bases from J, with 14 bases in between. The CDR3 totals 16 residues. Germline CDR1 reads KGHSH; CDR2 reads LQKENI.

The chain is built from TRBV4-3 and TRBJ1-6; 9 bases match TRBD1. J was trimmed by 7 bases and V by 2 bases; bases with no gene match: 9. In germline, CDR1 is LGHNA, CDR2 YSLEER. The CDR3 totals 17 residues. DNA of the CDR3: TGCGCCAGCAGCCAACAAGCCAGGGACAGGGAAAATTCACCCCTCCACTTT. Encoded protein: CASSQQARDRENSPLHF.

The chain employs TRBV2 and TRBJ2-7, with 7 nucleotides matching TRBD2. J gave up 4 bases and V 5 bases, and 5 bases lay outside the gene matches. The CDR3 loop spans 13 amino acids. Germline V gene lookup returns CDR1 SNHLY and CDR2 FYNNEI. The CDR3 sequence: CASSTSEGYEQYF. As DNA, the CDR3 is TGTGCCAGCAGTACTAGCGAGGGGTACGAGCAGTACTTC.

The chain recombines TRBV7-9 with TRBJ2-1; 8 bases align to TRBD1. The junction had 2 bases not matched to a gene; V was cut back by 8 bases and J by 5 bases. Germline V gene sequence: CDR1 SEHNR, CDR2 FQNEAQ (reference sequence). The CDR3 sequence is 12 residues long. Here the CDR3 reads CASRDRNNEQFF. CDR3 nucleotide sequence: TGTGCCAGCCGGGACAGGAACAATGAGCAGTTCTTC.

The chain joins TRBV2 to TRBJ2-7, with a possible D match to TRBD2 (5 bases). The germline V gene has CDR1 SNHLY and CDR2 FYNNEI. The CDR3 is 14 residues long. V lost 4 bases to trimming and J lost 7 bases, with 17 bases between them. The CDR3 is CASSVSVPREEQYF. The CDR3 DNA sequence: TGTGCCAGCAGTGTGTCAGTACCTCGGGAAGAGCAGTACTTC.

There are a few counts of this clone. This rearrangement joins TRBV7-8 to TRBJ2-7; D is unclear. CDR1 is SGHVS, CDR2 FQNEAQ, per germline. The CDR3 is 14 amino acids. Trimming took 5 bases from V and 3 from J, leaving 14 bases between them. The CDR3 sequence: CASSTRRSIYEQYF. As DNA, the CDR3 is TGTGCCAGCAGCACCCGACGGAGCATCTACGAGCAGTACTTC.

This clone has only a few counts. The chain couples TRBV7-9 to TRBJ2-1; a weak D match, TRBD1 (5 bases). Trimming removed 6 bases from V and 8 bases from J, with 11 bases in between. CDR3 size: 12 residues. CDR1 SEHNR and CDR2 FQNEAQ come from the germline V gene (reference sequence). CDR3 in amino acids: CASRTIGDEQFF. CDR3 coding DNA: TGTGCCAGCAGGACAATAGGGGATGAGCAGTTCTTC.

The rearrangement joins TRBV5-4 to TRBJ2-5; a possible D gene is TRBD1 (5 bases). The V end lost 4 bases, the J end lost 0 bases, and 13 bases lay between the germline ends. Germline V CDR1 and CDR2: SGHNT, YYREEE (reference sequence). This CDR3 region has 15 residues. The CDR3 DNA reads as TGTGCCAGCAGCATCCCAGGGCGTAACCAAGAGACCCAGTACTTC. It codes for CASSIPGRNQETQYF.

J is TRBJ1-6 and V is TRBV4-1; a possible D gene is TRBD1 (6 bases). V lost 6 bases to trimming and J lost 4 bases, with 13 bases between them. Germline CDR1 and CDR2: MGHRA and YSYEKL. The CDR3 is 15 residues long. As DNA, the CDR3 is TGCGCCAGCAGTCCGACAGGCCAATATAATTCACCCCTCCACTTT. Amino acid sequence: CASSPTGQYNSPLHF.

This clone has a handful of counts. The chain couples TRBV5-1 to TRBJ1-1, with 9 bases that match TRBD1. The CDR3 covers 16 residues. The germline gives CDR1 SGHRS, CDR2 YFSETQ. The V gene end was trimmed by 0 bases and the J gene end by 5 bases; junction bases not matched to a gene: 8. Here the CDR3 DNA reads TGCGCCAGCAGCTTGGAACAGGGGGCTCTGGGGACTGAAGCTTTCTTT. Its translation is CASSLEQGALGTEAFF.

The gene calls are TRBV29-1 and TRBJ1-3; 10 bases agree with TRBD1. The CDR3 extends over 15 amino acids. V trimming: 6 bases; J trimming: 2 bases; junction bases outside the gene matches: 7. In germline, CDR1 is SQVTM, CDR2 ANQGSEA. The CDR3 nucleotides read TGCAGCGTAAGAAAGACAGGGGGCCCTGGAAACACCATATATTTT. Translating it yields CSVRKTGGPGNTIYF.

The chain joins TRBV29-1 to TRBJ2-3, with 7 bases lining up with TRBD1. The germline gives CDR1 SQVTM, CDR2 ANQGSEA. The CDR3 covers 14 residues. The V gene end was trimmed by 7 bases and the J gene end by 5 bases; junction bases not matched to a gene: 12. CDR3 DNA sequence: TGCAGCGGGGGGACAGCCAATCCACAAGATACGCAGTATTTT. Translated, it gives CSGGTANPQDTQYF.